These T cell receptor beta chains were read from a single sample in a study of identical twins. TCRdb itself ran the 5' RACE reads through MiXCR, one entry per CDR3 protein. The sample has 250,000 to 350,000 distinct CDR3 sequences, 8% to 9% seen once. These same data were also listed under a study on yellow fever vaccine responses in identical twins.

What was sequenced was memory (CD45RO+) T cells sorted from blood. Every receptor here comes from a woman aged 18-35 years in good health. Each CDR3 is given with its conserved first and last residue. The D gene is left open where the match is weak. The size field is filled for only some rows; it gives once, few, many or a size class.

d_gene	v_gene	abundance	j_gene	CDR3aa	CDR3nt
-	TRBV7-9	-	TRBJ1-2	CASSLDRDLYGYTF	TGTGCCAGCAGCTTAGATCGGGACCTCTATGGCTACACCTTC
-	TRBV10-3	-	TRBJ1-5	CASSGDYGSNQPQHF	TGTGCCAGTTCAGGGGATTACGGTAGCAATCAGCCCCAGCATTTT
-	TRBV12-3/TRBV12-4	many	TRBJ1-2	CASSLGVNYGYTF	TGTGCCAGCAGTTTGGGGGTAAACTATGGCTACACCTTC
-	TRBV11-2	few	TRBJ2-5	CASSLGTRGSQETQYF	TGTGCCAGCAGCTTAGGCACCAGGGGTTCCCAAGAGACCCAGTACTTC
-	TRBV9	-	TRBJ2-5	CASSYGEGWQETQYF	TGTGCCAGCAGCTACGGCGAGGGATGGCAAGAGACCCAGTACTTC
-	TRBV29-1	few	TRBJ1-2	CSAGGDGYTF	TGCAGCGCTGGGGGGGATGGCTACACCTTC
TRBD2	TRBV20-1	many	TRBJ2-1	CSARDRREGSSYNEQFF	TGCAGTGCTAGAGATAGGAGGGAGGGGAGCTCCTACAATGAGCAGTTCTTC
-	TRBV13	-	TRBJ2-7	CASSLGGVYEQYF	TGTGCCAGCAGCTTGGGCGGGGTCTACGAGCAGTACTTC
-	TRBV29-1	-	TRBJ1-1	CSGGHLQAEAFF	TGCAGCGGGGGTCATCTGCAAGCCGAAGCTTTCTTT
TRBD1	TRBV10-3	-	TRBJ2-7	CAISRDRVSEQYF	TGTGCCATCAGCCGGGACAGGGTCTCCGAGCAGTACTTC
TRBD1	TRBV2	many	TRBJ2-4	CASRQGENIQYF	TGTGCCAGCAGACAGGGGGAAAACATTCAGTACTTC
-	TRBV19	-	TRBJ2-3	CASSIIRSSTDTQYF	TGTGCCAGTAGTATTATCCGGTCTAGCACAGATACGCAGTATTTT
-	TRBV6-1	-	TRBJ2-5	CASSTRDRRETQYF	TGTGCCAGCAGCACTAGGGACCGAAGGGAGACCCAGTACTTC
-	TRBV6-5	once	TRBJ1-6	CASSYYSAGSNSPLHF	TGTGCCAGCAGTTACTACTCTGCAGGAAGTAATTCACCCCTCCACTTT
TRBD2	TRBV5-1	few	TRBJ2-6	CASSWKAGESGANVLTF	TGCGCCAGCAGCTGGAAAGCGGGAGAATCTGGGGCCAACGTCCTGACTTTC
TRBD2	TRBV20-1	many	TRBJ2-7	CSASDPQRGVYEQYF	TGCAGTGCTAGTGACCCCCAGCGGGGGGTTTACGAGCAGTACTTC
-	TRBV21-1	few	TRBJ2-7	CASSRTIDTPRAYEQYF	TGTGCCAGCAGCCGCACTATCGACACTCCAAGGGCCTACGAGCAGTACTTC
-	TRBV6-1	-	TRBJ1-5	CASGKYSNQPQHF	TGTGCCAGCGGGAAATATAGCAATCAGCCCCAGCATTTT
-	TRBV7-9	few	TRBJ2-1	CASSLPAGTGEQFF	TGTGCCAGCAGCTTACCAGCTGGGACGGGGGAGCAGTTCTTC
-	TRBV6-5	-	TRBJ1-1	CASTSVNTEAFF	TGTGCCAGCACGTCGGTAAACACTGAAGCTTTCTTT
-	TRBV9	-	TRBJ2-2	CASSVGGAPNTGELFF	TGTGCCAGCAGCGTAGGGGGGGCGCCGAACACCGGGGAGCTGTTTTTT
-	TRBV19	few	TRBJ2-7	CASKFGREVSYEQYF	TGTGCCAGTAAGTTCGGCCGGGAAGTCTCCTACGAGCAGTACTTC
TRBD1	TRBV7-2	few	TRBJ1-2	CASRDRVGFYGYTF	TGTGCCAGCAGAGACAGGGTGGGGTTCTATGGCTACACCTTC
-	TRBV5-1	many	TRBJ2-1	CASSAEGNEQFF	TGCGCCAGCAGTGCGGAAGGGAATGAGCAGTTCTTC
TRBD1	TRBV12-3/TRBV12-4	many	TRBJ1-1	CASSPTGPGEAFF	TGTGCCAGCAGCCCGACAGGGCCGGGTGAAGCTTTCTTT
-	TRBV7-3	-	TRBJ2-3	CASSLRRTPPDTQYF	TGTGCCAGCAGCTTAAGGAGAACCCCACCAGATACGCAGTATTTT
TRBD2	TRBV6-2/TRBV6-3	-	TRBJ2-5	CASSMAVAGGQETQYF	TGTGCCAGCAGCATGGCGGTTGCGGGGGGGCAGGAGACCCAGTACTTC
TRBD2	TRBV24-1	-	TRBJ2-1	CATSEASGGLSSYNEQFF	TGTGCCACCAGTGAGGCTAGCGGGGGGCTGAGCTCCTACAATGAGCAGTTCTTC
TRBD1	TRBV7-3	few	TRBJ1-1	CASSTTGSTEAFF	TGTGCCAGTTCGACGACAGGGAGCACTGAAGCTTTCTTT
TRBD1	TRBV5-1	few	TRBJ1-1	CASSQRQGGLNTEAFF	TGCGCCAGCAGCCAGCGCCAGGGGGGTCTGAACACTGAAGCTTTCTTT
-	TRBV27	-	TRBJ1-2	CASSPRGRSNYGYTF	TGTGCCAGCAGTCCTCGGGGCAGGTCTAACTATGGCTACACCTTC
TRBD1	TRBV5-5	-	TRBJ1-2	CASSTPGQNGYTF	TGTGCCAGCAGCACTCCGGGACAGAACGGCTACACCTTC
TRBD2	TRBV27	few	TRBJ2-1	CASSSSGRAGNEQFF	TGTGCCAGCAGTTCTAGCGGGAGGGCCGGCAATGAGCAGTTCTTC
TRBD1	TRBV2	-	TRBJ1-1	CASKEGARENTEAFF	TGTGCCAGCAAGGAGGGGGCGAGGGAGAACACTGAAGCTTTCTTT
TRBD2	TRBV25-1	-	TRBJ2-1	CASSAAGGPTYNEQFF	TGTGCCAGCAGTGCGGCGGGAGGCCCCACCTACAATGAGCAGTTCTTC
-	TRBV2	-	TRBJ1-4	CASRGGDEKLFF	TGTGCCAGCAGGGGGGGGGACGAAAAACTGTTTTTT
TRBD2	TRBV20-1	few	TRBJ2-1	CSAKGTSGGYNEQFF	TGCAGTGCCAAGGGGACTAGCGGGGGATACAATGAGCAGTTCTTC
-	TRBV7-2	-	TRBJ1-2	CASSFPLSGYTF	TGTGCCAGCAGCTTTCCGTTATCTGGCTACACCTTC
-	TRBV3-1	few	TRBJ2-2	CASSQGVVTGELFF	TGTGCCAGCAGCCAAGGGGTGGTCACAGGGGAGCTGTTTTTT
-	TRBV25-1	few	TRBJ1-2	CASSSEKRGINYGYTF	TGTGCCAGCAGTAGTGAAAAACGGGGTATTAACTATGGCTACACCTTC
-	TRBV4-1	many	TRBJ2-3	CASSPSSTRGFADTQYF	TGCGCCAGCAGCCCCTCCTCGACTAGAGGTTTTGCAGATACGCAGTATTTT
-	TRBV5-1	many	TRBJ1-5	CASSSNQCSLWVVSNQPQHF	TGCGCCAGCAGCTCCAACCAATGCTCCTTGTGGGTTGTTAGCAATCAGCCCCAGCATTTT
-	TRBV6-2/TRBV6-3	-	TRBJ2-2	CASSYSFRGPRASMVSGELFF	TGTGCCAGCAGTTACTCCTTCAGGGGCCCTCGGGCCTCTATGGTGTCCGGGGAGCTGTTTTTT
-	TRBV24-1	few	TRBJ2-1	CATSDPDKVNEQFF	TGTGCCACCAGTGATCCGGACAAGGTCAATGAGCAGTTCTTC
-	TRBV6-5	once	TRBJ2-7	CASSYSGRGRGRAYEQYF	TGTGCCAGCAGTTACTCAGGCCGGGGTAGGGGGAGGGCCTACGAGCAGTACTTC
-	TRBV20-1	-	TRBJ2-1	CSARSGGRYNEQFF	TGCAGTGCTAGATCCGGGGGCAGGTACAATGAGCAGTTCTTC
TRBD1	TRBV28	few	TRBJ2-1	CASSNAGTAYNEQFF	TGTGCCAGCAGCAACGCCGGGACAGCCTACAATGAGCAGTTCTTC
TRBD2	TRBV6-2/TRBV6-3	many	TRBJ2-7	CASNQYGTSAYEQYF	TGTGCCAGCAACCAATATGGGACTAGCGCTTACGAGCAGTACTTC
-	TRBV6-5	few	TRBJ1-5	CASSYRWDQPQHF	TGTGCCAGCAGTTACCGATGGGATCAGCCCCAGCATTTT
TRBD2	TRBV20-1	few	TRBJ2-7	CSVSGLAGSEQYF	TGCAGTGTCTCGGGACTAGCGGGTAGTGAGCAGTACTTC
TRBD1	TRBV6-1	few	TRBJ2-2	CASRGYGTVDTGELFF	TGTGCCAGCAGGGGGTACGGGACAGTTGACACCGGGGAGCTGTTTTTT
TRBD2	TRBV7-9	-	TRBJ2-7	CASSLGLVVHEQYF	TGTGCCAGCAGCCTGGGACTAGTTGTCCACGAGCAGTACTTC
TRBD2	TRBV25-1	many	TRBJ2-3	CASSVGAGGGSTQYF	TGTGCCAGCAGTGTGGGGGCGGGGGGTGGCTCAACGCAGTATTTT
-	TRBV24-1	few	TRBJ2-3	CATSDLGGRSTDTQYF	TGTGCCACCAGTGATTTGGGTGGCCGCAGCACAGATACGCAGTATTTT
-	TRBV5-1	many	TRBJ1-6	CASSLASDNSPLHF	TGCGCCAGCAGCTTGGCCAGCGATAATTCACCCCTCCACTTT
-	TRBV6-1	few	TRBJ2-1	CASTPTASGEQFF	TGTGCCAGCACCCCCACGGCAAGTGGTGAGCAGTTCTTC
TRBD2	TRBV6-4	-	TRBJ2-1	CASSDSPSGRLNEQFF	TGTGCCAGCAGTGACTCCCCTAGCGGGAGGTTAAATGAGCAGTTCTTC
-	TRBV6-5	few	TRBJ2-1	CASSYTGDNYNEQFF	TGTGCCAGCAGTTACACGGGGGACAACTACAATGAGCAGTTCTTC
-	TRBV20-1	few	TRBJ1-1	CSFPQEGRVTEAFF	TGCAGTTTCCCCCAGGAGGGAAGGGTCACTGAAGCTTTCTTT
-	TRBV5-1	-	TRBJ1-6	CASSLDPGLNSPLHF	TGCGCCAGCAGCTTGGACCCAGGGCTCAATTCACCCCTCCACTTT